Presented here are 24 T cell receptor beta chains from one specimen sequenced in a study of chemoradiotherapy in HPV16-positive cancers. Sequencing used immunoSEQ multiplex PCR; TCRdb keeps in-frame clones, though not all of them. The data hold thousands of clones, with 80% to 90% observed a single time. This sample comprised tumor tissue, obtained from a patient who underwent chemoradiotherapy. These receptor sequences come from a human donor with HPV-associated anogenital cancer.

This clone is a singleton in its sample. This chain uses TRBV7-2 with TRBJ1-6; a weak D match, TRBD1 (6 bases). The CDR3 length is 15 residues. V dropped 2 bases and J dropped 5 bases, with 10 bases sitting between them. Germline V lookup: CDR1 SGHTA, CDR2 FQGNSA. This CDR3 is CASSLQGTNNSPLHF. In nucleotides, the CDR3 is TGTGCCAGCAGCTTACAGGGGACGAATAATTCACCCCTCCACTTT.

CDR3 protein: CASNARRSNQPQHF. The CDR3 DNA follows: TGTGCCAGTAATGCCCGACGGAGCAATCAGCCCCAGCATTTT. The V gene is TRBV19, the J gene TRBJ1-5; D unclear. The germline gives CDR1 LNHDA, CDR2 SQIVND (reference sequence). The CDR3 length is 14 residues. The V end was cut by 7 bases, the J end by 1 base, with 11 bases between.

This clone is deemed large. This chain connects TRBV5-4 to TRBJ1-1; the D is unclear. V lost 0 bases and J 0 bases, leaving 3 bases between the germline ends. CDR1 SGHNT and CDR2 YYREEE come from the germline V gene (reference sequence). The CDR3 runs 13 residues. In DNA form, the CDR3 reads TGTGCCAGCAGCTTGGTAGTGAACACTGAAGCTTTCTTT. It translates to CASSLVVNTEAFF.

The chain has TRBV18 and TRBJ2-7; 12 nucleotides align to TRBD1. V was pared by 1 base and J by 6 bases, with 4 bases of the junction left unmatched. Looked up from germline, CDR1 is KGHSH and CDR2 is LQKENI. The CDR3 has 15 residues. CDR3 in DNA: TGTGCCAGCTCACCACGGGACAGGGGGCGCTTCGAGCAGTACTTC. As protein: CASSPRDRGRFEQYF.

A few counts support this clone. The J gene is TRBJ2-7, the V gene TRBV6-5; D possibly matches TRBD1 or TRBD2 (5 bases each). V was trimmed by 6 bases and J by 3 bases, leaving 6 bases between them. Germline CDR1 reads MNHEY; CDR2 reads SVGAGI. The CDR3 loop spans 11 amino acids. CDR3 coding DNA: TGTGCCAGCAGGGGGGTCTACGAGCAGTACTTC. Residues: CASRGVYEQYF.

This clone was counted a few times. The chain is built from TRBV18 and TRBJ1-3, with TRBD1 matching over 7 bases. The CDR3 spans 14 residues. The trim removed 3 bases at V and 4 bases at J, leaving 3 bases unmatched. Germline assignment: CDR1 KGHSH and CDR2 LQKENI. The DNA of the CDR3 is TGTGCCAGCTCACCTAGGGGGCTGGGAAACACCATATATTTT. It is translated as CASSPRGLGNTIYF. Based on the CDR3 plus reference TRBV18 and TRBJ1-3, the full variable domain is NAGVMQNPRHLVRRRGQEARLRCSPMKGHSHVYWYRQLPEEGLKFMVYLQKENIIDESGMPKERFSAEFPKEGPSILRIQQVVRGDSAAYFCASSPRGLGNTIYFGEGSWLTVV.

V and J are TRBV11-2 and TRBJ2-5; 8 nucleotides align to TRBD2. CDR1 is SGHAT and CDR2 is FQNNGV in the germline V gene. This CDR3 is built from 16 residues. V shed 7 bases and J 5 bases; nucleotides not matched to a gene: 15. DNA for the CDR3: TGTGCCAGCACCACTCAGGGACTAGTGTTGGGGGAGACCCAGTACTTC. Translating it yields CASTTQGLVLGETQYF.

The chain links TRBV6-4 to TRBJ2-1, with 7 nucleotides matching TRBD1. V lost 5 bases, J lost 5 bases, and 3 bases stayed unmatched. CDR3 size: 13 residues. Germline loops: CDR1 MRHNA, CDR2 SNTAGT. Here the CDR3 DNA reads TGTGCCAGCAGTAGGACAGGAGACAATGAGCAGTTCTTC. Translated, it gives CASSRTGDNEQFF.

The V and J genes are TRBV5-8 and TRBJ2-3; D gene ambiguous. Trimming removed 1 base from V and 2 bases from J, with 5 bases in between. Germline lookup yields CDR1 SGHTS and CDR2 YDEGEE. The CDR3 spans 13 residues. CDR3 bases: TGTGCCAGCAGCTTGATGGTCACAGATACGCAGTATTTT. Translating it yields CASSLMVTDTQYF.

V is TRBV14 and J is TRBJ2-3; the D gene is possibly TRBD2 (5 bases). This CDR3 has 16 residues. Germline lookup yields CDR1 SGHDN and CDR2 FVKESK. The V gene lost 3 bases and the J gene lost 0 bases, with 13 bases spanning the gap. This chain's CDR3 is CASSQPGSPSTDTQYF. CDR3 DNA sequence: TGTGCCAGCAGCCAGCCGGGGAGCCCTAGCACAGATACGCAGTATTTT.

The chain employs TRBV5-1 and TRBJ2-1; D possibly uses TRBD1 or TRBD2 (7 bases each). Trimming cost V 1 base and J 1 base, with 12 bases left between them. The CDR3 consists of 16 residues. The germline V gene encodes CDR1 SGHRS and CDR2 YFSETQ. The CDR3 loop reads CASSLTRGGSYNEQFF. Here the CDR3 DNA reads TGCGCCAGCAGCTTGACCAGGGGGGGGTCCTACAATGAGCAGTTCTTC.

The V call is TRBV19, the J call TRBJ1-2; 9 positions agree with TRBD1. The germline CDR1 and CDR2 sequences are LNHDA and SQIVND (reference sequence). Trimming took 6 bases from V and 3 from J; bases not matched to a gene: 8. The CDR3 runs to 15 residues. CDR3 in amino acids: CASSSQTGGDYGYTF. In DNA form, the CDR3 reads TGTGCCAGTAGCTCGCAGACAGGGGGGGACTATGGCTACACCTTC.

The genes are TRBV7-8 and TRBJ2-2, with no clear D. V lost 4 bases, J lost 0 bases, and 12 bases lay in between. Germline CDR1 is SGHVS and CDR2 is FQNEAQ. The CDR3 is 16 amino acids. This CDR3 reads CASSSYRIANTGELFF. DNA for the CDR3: TGTGCCAGCAGCTCCTACAGAATAGCGAACACCGGGGAGCTGTTTTTT. The full variable domain, with the rest looked up from reference TRBV7-8 and TRBJ2-2, is GAGVSQSPRYKVAKRGQDVALRCDPISGHVSLFWYQQALGQGPEFLTYFQNEAQLDKSGLPSDRFFAERPEGSVSTLKIQRTQQEDSAVYLCASSSYRIANTGELFFGEGSRLTVL.

The chain combines TRBV9 with TRBJ1-3; D remains ambiguous. V lost 4 bases and J 0 bases, leaving 14 bases between the germline ends. The V gene's germline CDR1 is SGDLS and CDR2 YYNGEE. The CDR3 length is 16 residues. The CDR3 sequence is CASSPGGMNSGNTIYF. The CDR3 DNA follows: TGTGCCAGCAGCCCCGGCGGTATGAACTCTGGAAACACCATATATTTT.

The rearrangement joins TRBV5-6 to TRBJ1-2, with unresolved D. In germline, CDR1 is SGHDT, CDR2 YYEEEE. The CDR3 spans 13 residues. V lost 0 bases, J lost 4 bases, and 7 bases lay in between. The CDR3 is CASSLGDTYGYTF. The CDR3 DNA reads TGTGCCAGCAGCTTGGGAGACACCTATGGCTACACCTTC.

The chain employs TRBV21-1 and TRBJ1-6. TRBV21-1 is noted as a pseudogene. The CDR3 runs to 17 residues. CDR3 sequence reads: CASSKGGRCSYNSPLHF. DNA of the CDR3: TGTGCCAGCAGCAAAGGCGGGCGGTGCTCCTATAATTCACCCCTCCACTTT.

V is TRBV18 and J is TRBJ2-7; D remains ambiguous. There are 14 residues in the CDR3. The V gene's germline CDR1 is KGHSH and CDR2 LQKENI. The V end was cut by 0 bases, the J end by 4 bases, with 10 bases between. Written as DNA, the CDR3 is TGTGCCAGCTCACCACCTTCGGGCTTTTACGAGCAGTACTTC. Translated: CASSPPSGFYEQYF.

This rearrangement joins TRBV9 to TRBJ2-1; 10 bases line up with TRBD2. V shed 0 bases, J shed 6 bases, and the junction held 6 bases outside the gene matches. The CDR3 runs to 16 residues. The germline V gene encodes CDR1 SGDLS and CDR2 YYNGEE. The CDR3 coding sequence is TGTGCCAGCAGCGTAGAAGCGGGGGGGCGCATCAATGAGCAGTTCTTC. This codes for CASSVEAGGRINEQFF.

This chain links TRBV4-2 with TRBJ1-5; D perhaps matches TRBD1 (5 bases). Deletions cut 1 base from V and 2 bases from J, with 9 bases between. This CDR3 has 15 amino acids. Germline-derived CDR1 and CDR2 are LGHNA and YNFKEQ. The CDR3 DNA reads as TGTGCCAGCAGCCAAGGGGGGGAGGGCAATCAGCCCCAGCATTTT. This translates into CASSQGGEGNQPQHF.

V and J are TRBV30 and TRBJ1-3; D is unresolved. Germline loops: CDR1 GTSNPN, CDR2 SVGIG (reference sequence). The CDR3 length is 15 residues. The V end lost 1 base, the J end lost 3 bases, and 13 bases lay between the germline ends. Here the CDR3 DNA reads TGTGCCTGGAGTGCGGCAGGCCTCTATGGAAACACCATATATTTT. It yields the protein CAWSAAGLYGNTIYF.

This chain connects TRBV19 to TRBJ1-6; maybe TRBD1 (6 bases). The length of the CDR3 is 16 residues. In germline, CDR1 is LNHDA, CDR2 SQIVND (reference sequence). Trimming stripped 4 bases from V and 3 bases from J, with 13 bases between. The CDR3 sequence: CASSRGTNYYNSPLHF. The DNA of the CDR3 is TGTGCCAGTAGTAGAGGGACAAACTACTATAATTCACCCCTCCACTTT.

The chain couples TRBV7-9 to TRBJ1-3; no clear D. In germline, CDR1 is SEHNR, CDR2 FQNEAQ (reference sequence). This CDR3 has 15 residues. Trimming cost V 3 bases and J 0 bases, with 9 bases left between them. CDR3 residues: CASSLEGISGNTIYF. The CDR3 DNA reads as TGTGCCAGCAGCTTGGAGGGCATCTCTGGAAACACCATATATTTT.

This chain links TRBV6-6 with TRBJ2-3, with TRBD2 identical over 8 bases. The CDR3 consists of 14 residues. Germline V gives CDR1 MNHNY, CDR2 SVGAGI (reference sequence). The V segment lost 11 bases and the J segment 3 bases; nucleotides outside the gene matches: 10. CDR3 sequence: CAGSPGLGTDTQYF. The CDR3 DNA reads as TGTGCCGGGTCTCCGGGACTAGGGACAGATACGCAGTATTTT.

The chain couples TRBV5-1 to TRBJ1-3; TRBD1 agrees at 10 bases. Looked up from germline, CDR1 is SGHRS and CDR2 is YFSETQ. V dropped 4 bases and J dropped 2; count of bases not matched to a gene: 9. This CDR3 is built from 17 residues. CDR3 DNA sequence: TGCGCCAGCAGCCTTCGTGGGGGGACAGGGGCTGGAAACACCATATATTTT. Translating gives CASSLRGGTGAGNTIYF.